The 12 T cell receptor beta chains below were found in one sample sequenced in a study of breast tumors, draining lymph nodes, adjacent tissues. A single record per CDR3 protein comes from TCRdb applying MiXCR to the multiplex PCR reads. This repertoire shows about 140,000 distinct CDR3 sequences, 32% found once; its top ten account for 2.3%. The lymph nodes were axillary draining lymph nodes from breast cancer patients. The sequenced material came from axillary lymph node tissue. The receptors derive from a female donor with breast cancer. Some clones in this sample may be carry-over from other donors' samples.

Comments on this clonotype: A junction end diverges from the germline sequence, so it may reflect a read error. The chain couples TRBV2 to TRBJ1-2, with 8 bases identical to TRBD1. Germline-derived CDR1 and CDR2 are SNHLY and FYNNEI. The CDR3 has 15 residues. Here the CDR3 reads CASRPGQGGGYGYPF. The CDR3, as DNA: TGTGCCAGCAGACCTGGACAGGGAGGGGGCTATGGCTACCCCTTC.

This clonotype was detected a few times. This may arise from a read error, as a much more abundant clone is one base away. The chain combines TRBV6-1 with TRBJ2-7; possible D gene TRBD2, 5 bases. CDR3 size: 14 residues. V lost 7 bases and J lost 5, with 18 bases in between. Per germline, CDR1 MNHNS and CDR2 SASEGT. CDR3 in DNA: TGTGCCAGCACCCGGACTCCAAGTCCTGACGAGCAGTACTTC. Translated, it gives CASTRTPSPDEQYF.

The rearrangement joins TRBV29-1 to TRBJ2-5, with TRBD2 identical over 7 bases. This CDR3 is built from 17 residues. CDR1 is SQVTM and CDR2 is ANQGSEA in the germline V gene. CDR3 sequence reads: CSARATGGGLAGQPQYF. The CDR3 DNA follows: TGCAGTGCTAGAGCTACCGGGGGAGGGTTGGCGGGTCAGCCCCAGTACTTC.

There are many counts of this clonotype. The chain uses TRBV9 and TRBJ1-2; a possible D gene is TRBD1 (6 bases). Trimming stripped 3 bases from V and 8 bases from J, with 17 bases between. This CDR3 contains 14 residues. From germline, CDR1 is SGDLS and CDR2 YYNGEE. The CDR3 bases are TGTGCCAGCAGCGCACAACAGGGTTTCACGGGCTACACCTTC. Translation: CASSAQQGFTGYTF.

The V gene is TRBV7-2, the J gene TRBJ1-4; TRBD1 matches at 7 bases. The CDR3 covers 13 residues. The junction had 5 bases not matched to a gene; V was cut back by 8 bases and J by 5 bases. From germline, CDR1 is SGHTA and CDR2 FQGNSA. This CDR3 is CASQGGPNEKLFF. The CDR3 DNA is TGTGCCAGCCAGGGGGGGCCAAATGAAAAACTGTTTTTT. Together with reference TRBV7-2 and TRBJ1-4, the CDR3 gives the full variable domain: GAGVSQSPSNKVTEKGKDVELRCDPISGHTALYWYRQSLGQGLEFLIYFQGNSAPDKSGLPSDRFSAERTGGSVSTLTIQRTQQEDSAVYLCASQGGPNEKLFFGSGTQLSVL.

The rearrangement joins TRBV5-5 to TRBJ2-1; tentatively, D is TRBD1 (6 bases). V was shortened by 3 bases and J by 10 bases, with 14 bases between the two germline ends. The length of the CDR3 is 13 residues. Germline lookup yields CDR1 SGHKS and CDR2 YYEKEE (reference sequence). The CDR3 reads CASSYWIDREQFF. CDR3 coding DNA: TGTGCCAGCAGCTACTGGATCGACAGGGAGCAGTTCTTC. The full variable domain, rest sourced from reference TRBV5-5 and TRBJ2-1, is DAGVTQSPTHLIKTRGQQVTLRCSPISGHKSVSWYQQVLGQGPQFIFQYYEKEERGRGNFPDRFSARQFPNYSSELNVNALLLGDSALYLCASSYWIDREQFFGPGTRLTVL.

This clonotype was seen ten or more times. At one end, the junction sequence differs from germline, possibly due to a read error. The chain carries TRBV7-7 and TRBJ2-3; D might be TRBD1 (6 bases). Germline V gene lookup returns CDR1 SSHAT and CDR2 FNYEAQ (reference sequence). The CDR3 is made up of 16 amino acids. The CDR3 nucleotides read TGTGCTAGCAGCTTATTTGGGGGCCCAGGGACAGATACGCAGTATTTT. Translated: CASSLFGGPGTDTQYF.

This clonotype was detected many times. V and J are TRBV11-2 and TRBJ2-7; the D is unclear. Germline CDR1 is SGHAT and CDR2 is FQNNGV. The CDR3 has 15 amino acids. The CDR3 loop is CASSLAPGQSYEQHV. In DNA form, the CDR3 reads TGTGCCAGCAGCTTAGCTCCGGGCCAGTCCTACGAGCAGCACGTC.

For this clonotype: Given the absence of the conserved phenylalanine or tryptophan at the CDR3 end, a read error is likely. The chain carries TRBV10-3 and TRBJ2-5, with 11 nucleotides matching TRBD2. J was trimmed by 3 bases and V by 2 bases; bases with no gene match: 8. This CDR3 region has 17 residues. The germline V gene encodes CDR1 ENHRY and CDR2 SYGVKD. CDR3 bases: TGTGCCATCAGTGAGGGCTCCGGGACTAGCGGTGAAGAGACCCAGTACCTC. Its translation: CAISEGSGTSGEETQYL.

In this sample, this clonotype turned up many times. This chain links TRBV18 with TRBJ1-2, with 7 bases fitting TRBD1. The V segment lost 0 bases and the J segment 8 bases; nucleotides outside the gene matches: 6. The CDR3 covers 14 residues. CDR1 and CDR2 (germline): KGHSH, LQKENI. This chain's CDR3 is CASSPPTGRSGYTF. CDR3 sequence (DNA): TGTGCCAGCTCACCACCGACAGGGAGAAGCGGCTACACCTTC.

The chain uses TRBV19 and TRBJ2-3; D could derive from TRBD1 or TRBD2 (5 bases each). The CDR3 consists of 15 residues. The germline V gene has CDR1 LNHDA and CDR2 SQIVND (reference sequence). V lost 8 bases to trimming and J lost 2 bases, with 17 bases between them. The CDR3 region has the DNA TGTGCCAGTCTCAAGGGGAGACAGATCACAGATACGCAGTATTTT. This gives the protein CASLKGRQITDTQYF.

The chain recombines TRBV5-5 with TRBJ2-5, with a weak D call TRBD1 (6 bases). The CDR3 spans 15 residues. The germline V gene encodes CDR1 SGHKS and CDR2 YYEKEE (reference sequence). Between the trimmed V and J ends, which lost 2 bases and 5 bases, there was a span of 16 bases. This chain's CDR3 is CASSLGPARGETQYF. The CDR3 DNA reads as TGTGCCAGCAGCTTAGGGCCAGCGAGGGGGGAGACCCAGTACTTC.